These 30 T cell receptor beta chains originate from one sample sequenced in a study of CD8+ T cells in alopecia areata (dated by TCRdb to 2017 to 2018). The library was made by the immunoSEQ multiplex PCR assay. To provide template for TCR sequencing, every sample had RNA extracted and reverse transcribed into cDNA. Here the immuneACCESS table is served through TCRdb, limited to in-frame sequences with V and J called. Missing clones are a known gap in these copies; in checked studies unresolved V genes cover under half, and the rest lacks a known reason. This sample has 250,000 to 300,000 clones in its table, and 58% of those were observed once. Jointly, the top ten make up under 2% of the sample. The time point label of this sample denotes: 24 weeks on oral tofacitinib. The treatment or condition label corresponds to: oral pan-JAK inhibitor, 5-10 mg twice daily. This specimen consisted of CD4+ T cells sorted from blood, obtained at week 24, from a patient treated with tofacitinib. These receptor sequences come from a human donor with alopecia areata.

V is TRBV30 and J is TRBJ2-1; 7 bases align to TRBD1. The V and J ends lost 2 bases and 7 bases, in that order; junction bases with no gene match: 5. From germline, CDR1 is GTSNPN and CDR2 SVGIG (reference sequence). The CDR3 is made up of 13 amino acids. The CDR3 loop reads CAWSSRRGNEQFF. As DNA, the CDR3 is TGTGCCTGGAGTAGCCGCAGGGGGAATGAGCAGTTCTTC.

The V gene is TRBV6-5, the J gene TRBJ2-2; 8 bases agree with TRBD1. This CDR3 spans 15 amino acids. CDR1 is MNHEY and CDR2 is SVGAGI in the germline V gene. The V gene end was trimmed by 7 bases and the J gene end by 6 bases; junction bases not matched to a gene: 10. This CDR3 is CASNRQGALSGELFF. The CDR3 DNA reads TGTGCCAGCAATCGCCAGGGGGCGCTTTCCGGGGAGCTGTTTTTT.

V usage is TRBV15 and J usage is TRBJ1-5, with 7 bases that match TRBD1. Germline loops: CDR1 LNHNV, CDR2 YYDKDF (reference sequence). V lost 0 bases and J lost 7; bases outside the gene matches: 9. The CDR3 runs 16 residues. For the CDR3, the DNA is TGTGCCACCAGCAGAGATGGGCAGGGGGTGGGGCAGCCCCAGCATTTT. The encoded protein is CATSRDGQGVGQPQHF.

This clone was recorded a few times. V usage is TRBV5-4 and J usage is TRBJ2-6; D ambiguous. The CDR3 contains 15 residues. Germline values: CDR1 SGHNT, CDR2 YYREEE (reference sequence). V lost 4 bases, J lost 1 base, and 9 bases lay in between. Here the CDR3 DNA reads TGTGCCAGCAGCCTGGCGGTGTCTGGGGCCAACGTCCTGACTTTC. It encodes CASSLAVSGANVLTF.

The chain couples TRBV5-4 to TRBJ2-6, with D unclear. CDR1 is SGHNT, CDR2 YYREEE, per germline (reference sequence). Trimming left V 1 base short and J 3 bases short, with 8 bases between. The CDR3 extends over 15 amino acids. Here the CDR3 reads CASSLRVHGANVLTF. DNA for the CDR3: TGTGCCAGCAGCTTGCGGGTCCATGGGGCCAACGTCCTGACTTTC.

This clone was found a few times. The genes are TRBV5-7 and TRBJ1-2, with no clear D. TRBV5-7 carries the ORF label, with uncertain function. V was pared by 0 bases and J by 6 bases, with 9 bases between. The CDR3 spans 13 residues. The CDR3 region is CASSLGRADGYTF. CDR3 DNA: TGTGCCAGCAGCTTGGGTAGGGCAGATGGCTACACCTTC.

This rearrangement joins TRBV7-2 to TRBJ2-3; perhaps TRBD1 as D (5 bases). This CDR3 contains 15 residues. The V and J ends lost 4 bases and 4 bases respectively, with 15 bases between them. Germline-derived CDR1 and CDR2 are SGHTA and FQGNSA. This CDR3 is CASSSRTTQADTQYF. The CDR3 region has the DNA TGTGCCAGCAGCTCACGAACAACACAGGCAGATACGCAGTATTTT.

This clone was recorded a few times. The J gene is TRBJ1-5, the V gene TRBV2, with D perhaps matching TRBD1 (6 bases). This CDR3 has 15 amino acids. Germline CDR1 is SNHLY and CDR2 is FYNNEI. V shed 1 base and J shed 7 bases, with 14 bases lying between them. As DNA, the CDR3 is TGTGCCAGCAGTGAAGAGGGAGGGGGAGGCCAGCCCCAGCATTTT. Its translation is CASSEEGGGGQPQHF. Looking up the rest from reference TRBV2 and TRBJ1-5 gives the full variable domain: EPEVTQTPSHQVTQMGQEVILRCVPISNHLYFYWYRQILGQKVEFLVSFYNNEISEKSEIFDDQFSVERPDGSNFTLKIRSTKLEDSAMYFCASSEEGGGGQPQHFGDGTRLSIL.

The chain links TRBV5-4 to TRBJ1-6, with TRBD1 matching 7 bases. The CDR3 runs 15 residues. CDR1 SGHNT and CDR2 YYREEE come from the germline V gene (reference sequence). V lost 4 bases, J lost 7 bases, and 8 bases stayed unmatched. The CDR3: CASSRQTGANSPLHF. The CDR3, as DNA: TGTGCCAGCAGCCGCCAAACAGGGGCAAATTCACCCCTCCACTTT.

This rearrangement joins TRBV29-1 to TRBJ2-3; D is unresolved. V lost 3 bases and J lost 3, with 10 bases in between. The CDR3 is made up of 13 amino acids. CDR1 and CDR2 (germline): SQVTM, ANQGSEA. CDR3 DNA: TGCAGCGTTGAGACCCGCTTTACAGATACGCAGTATTTT. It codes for CSVETRFTDTQYF.

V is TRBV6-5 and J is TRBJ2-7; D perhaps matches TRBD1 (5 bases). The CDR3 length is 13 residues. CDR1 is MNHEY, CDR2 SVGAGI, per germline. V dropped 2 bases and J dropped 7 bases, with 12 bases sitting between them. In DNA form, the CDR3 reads TGTGCCAGCAGTTACGCCCAGGGTGTGGAGCAGTACTTC. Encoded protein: CASSYAQGVEQYF.

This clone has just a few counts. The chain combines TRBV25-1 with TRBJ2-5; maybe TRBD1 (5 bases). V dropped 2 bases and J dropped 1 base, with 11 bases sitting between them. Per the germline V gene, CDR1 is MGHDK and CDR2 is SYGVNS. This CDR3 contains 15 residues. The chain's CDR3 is CASSEGARSQETQYF. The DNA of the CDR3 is TGTGCCAGCAGTGAAGGGGCACGAAGCCAAGAGACCCAGTACTTC.

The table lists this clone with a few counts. CDR3 DNA: TGTGCCAGTAGCCGGGAGGGGGGGGCCTACAATGAGCAGTTCTTC. Translating gives CASSREGGAYNEQFF. The genes are TRBV19 and TRBJ2-1; 8 bases line up with TRBD2. The CDR3 runs 15 residues. Germline V gives CDR1 LNHDA, CDR2 SQIVND (reference sequence). V shed 6 bases, J shed 2 bases, and the junction held 6 bases outside the gene matches.

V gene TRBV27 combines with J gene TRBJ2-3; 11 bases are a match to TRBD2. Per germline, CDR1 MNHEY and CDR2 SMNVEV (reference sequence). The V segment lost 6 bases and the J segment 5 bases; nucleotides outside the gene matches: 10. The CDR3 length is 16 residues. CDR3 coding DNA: TGTGCCAGCAGACACCGACTAGCGGGGATGGGAGATACGCAGTATTTT. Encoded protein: CASRHRLAGMGDTQYF.

Here the CDR3 reads CASSSGQGRADTQYF. Here the CDR3 DNA reads TGCGCCAGCAGCTCAGGACAGGGGAGGGCAGATACGCAGTATTTT. V usage is TRBV5-1 and J usage is TRBJ2-3; 9 bases map to TRBD1. The germline V gene has CDR1 SGHRS and CDR2 YFSETQ. V was clipped by 3 bases and J by 4 bases; unmatched bases: 6. The CDR3 length is 15 residues.

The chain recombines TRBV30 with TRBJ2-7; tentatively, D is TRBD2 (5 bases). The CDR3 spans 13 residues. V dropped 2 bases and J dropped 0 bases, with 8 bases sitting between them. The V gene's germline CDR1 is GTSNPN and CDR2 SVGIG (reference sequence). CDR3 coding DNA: TGTGCCTGGAGTCGTGGGAGCTCCTACGAGCAGTACTTC. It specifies CAWSRGSSYEQYF.

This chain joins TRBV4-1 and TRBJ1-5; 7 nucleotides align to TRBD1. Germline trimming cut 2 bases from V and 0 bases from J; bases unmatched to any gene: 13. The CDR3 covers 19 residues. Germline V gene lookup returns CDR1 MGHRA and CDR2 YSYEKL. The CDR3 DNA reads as TGCGCCAGCAGCCAAATCCGGGACAGCCAGCGCGATAGCAATCAGCCCCAGCATTTT. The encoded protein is CASSQIRDSQRDSNQPQHF.

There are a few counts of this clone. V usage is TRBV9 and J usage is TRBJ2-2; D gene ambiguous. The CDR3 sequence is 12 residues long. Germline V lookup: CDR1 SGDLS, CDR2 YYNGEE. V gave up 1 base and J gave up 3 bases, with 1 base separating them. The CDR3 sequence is CASSVYTGELFF. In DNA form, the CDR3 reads TGTGCCAGCAGCGTATACACCGGGGAGCTGTTTTTT.

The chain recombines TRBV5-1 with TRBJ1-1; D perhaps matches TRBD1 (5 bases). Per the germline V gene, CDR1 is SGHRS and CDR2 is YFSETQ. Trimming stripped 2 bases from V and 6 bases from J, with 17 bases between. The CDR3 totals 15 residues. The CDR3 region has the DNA TGCGCCAGCAGCTTTAAGGGGCCGAGGGTCGCTGAAGCTTTCTTT. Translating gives CASSFKGPRVAEAFF. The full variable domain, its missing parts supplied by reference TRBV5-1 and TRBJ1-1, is KAGVTQTPRYLIKTRGQQVTLSCSPISGHRSVSWYQQTPGQGLQFLFEYFSETQRNKGNFPGRFSGRQFSNSRSEMNVSTLELGDSALYLCASSFKGPRVAEAFFGQGTRLTVV.

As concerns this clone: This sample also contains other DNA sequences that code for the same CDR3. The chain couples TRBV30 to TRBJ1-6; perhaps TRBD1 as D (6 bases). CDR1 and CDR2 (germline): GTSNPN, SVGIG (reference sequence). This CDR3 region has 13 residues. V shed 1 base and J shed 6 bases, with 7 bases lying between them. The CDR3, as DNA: TGTGCCTGGAGTGGGACAGCTAATTCACCCCTCCACTTT. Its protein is CAWSGTANSPLHF.

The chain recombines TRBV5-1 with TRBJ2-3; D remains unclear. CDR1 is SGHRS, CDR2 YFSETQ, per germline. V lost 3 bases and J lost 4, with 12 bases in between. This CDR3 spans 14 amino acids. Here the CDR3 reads CASSWNSSPDTQYF. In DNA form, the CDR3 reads TGCGCCAGCAGCTGGAACAGTAGCCCAGATACGCAGTATTTT.

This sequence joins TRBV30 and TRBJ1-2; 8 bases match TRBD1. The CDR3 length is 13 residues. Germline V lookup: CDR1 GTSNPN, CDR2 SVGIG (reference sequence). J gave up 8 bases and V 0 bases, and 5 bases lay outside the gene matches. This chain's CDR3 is CAWSVQGGFGYTF. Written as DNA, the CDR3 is TGTGCCTGGAGTGTACAGGGGGGCTTCGGCTACACCTTC.

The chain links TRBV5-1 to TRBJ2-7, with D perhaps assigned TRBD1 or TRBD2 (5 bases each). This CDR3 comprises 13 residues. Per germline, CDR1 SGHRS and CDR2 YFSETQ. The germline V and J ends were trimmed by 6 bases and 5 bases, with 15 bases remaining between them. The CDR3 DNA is TGCGCCAGCAAAGGCCGGGGCGGGCACGAGCAGTACTTC. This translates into CASKGRGGHEQYF.

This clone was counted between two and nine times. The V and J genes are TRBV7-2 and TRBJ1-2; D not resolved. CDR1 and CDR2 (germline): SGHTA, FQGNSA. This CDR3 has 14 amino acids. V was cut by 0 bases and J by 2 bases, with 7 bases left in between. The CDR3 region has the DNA TGTGCCAGCAGCTTAGCGCTTAGGAACTATGGCTACACCTTC. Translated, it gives CASSLALRNYGYTF. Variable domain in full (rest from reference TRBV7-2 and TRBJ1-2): GAGVSQSPSNKVTEKGKDVELRCDPISGHTALYWYRQSLGQGLEFLIYFQGNSAPDKSGLPSDRFSAERTGGSVSTLTIQRTQQEDSAVYLCASSLALRNYGYTFGSGTRLTVV.

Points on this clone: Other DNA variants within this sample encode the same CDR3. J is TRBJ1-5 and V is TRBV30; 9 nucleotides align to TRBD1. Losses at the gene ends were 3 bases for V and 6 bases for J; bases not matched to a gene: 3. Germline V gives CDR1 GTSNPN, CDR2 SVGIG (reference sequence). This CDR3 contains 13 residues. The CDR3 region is CAWRTGGGQPQHF. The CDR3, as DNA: TGTGCCTGGAGGACAGGGGGAGGTCAGCCCCAGCATTTT.

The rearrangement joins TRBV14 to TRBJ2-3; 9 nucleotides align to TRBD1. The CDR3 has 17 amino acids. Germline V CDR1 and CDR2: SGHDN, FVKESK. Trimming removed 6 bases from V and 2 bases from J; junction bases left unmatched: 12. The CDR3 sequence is CASSPGTGSIYTDTQYF. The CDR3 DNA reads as TGTGCCAGCAGTCCCGGGACAGGGTCAATTTACACAGATACGCAGTATTTT.

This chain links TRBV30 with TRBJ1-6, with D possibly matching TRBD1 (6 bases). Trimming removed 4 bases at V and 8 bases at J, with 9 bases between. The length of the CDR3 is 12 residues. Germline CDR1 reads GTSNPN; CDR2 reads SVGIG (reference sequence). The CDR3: CAWTRQDSPLHF. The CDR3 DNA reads TGTGCCTGGACCAGACAGGATTCACCCCTCCACTTT.

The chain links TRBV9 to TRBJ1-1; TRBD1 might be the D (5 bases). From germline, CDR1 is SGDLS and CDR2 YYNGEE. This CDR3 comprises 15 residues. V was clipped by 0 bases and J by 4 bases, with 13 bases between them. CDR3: CASSVAPGGATEAFF. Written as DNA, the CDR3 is TGTGCCAGCAGCGTAGCCCCTGGGGGTGCCACTGAAGCTTTCTTT.

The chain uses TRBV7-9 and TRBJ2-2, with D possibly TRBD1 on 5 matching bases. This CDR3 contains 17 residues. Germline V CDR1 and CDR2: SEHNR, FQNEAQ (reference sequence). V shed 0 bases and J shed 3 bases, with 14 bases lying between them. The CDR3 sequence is CASSLAAGRVDTGELFF. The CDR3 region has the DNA TGTGCCAGCAGCTTAGCGGCTGGCAGGGTCGACACCGGGGAGCTGTTTTTT.

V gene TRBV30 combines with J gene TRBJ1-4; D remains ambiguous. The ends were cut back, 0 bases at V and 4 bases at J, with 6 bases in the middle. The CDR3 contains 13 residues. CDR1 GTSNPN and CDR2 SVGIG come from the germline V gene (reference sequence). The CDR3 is CAWSVSSNEKLFF. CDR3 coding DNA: TGTGCCTGGAGTGTATCCAGTAATGAAAAACTGTTTTTT.